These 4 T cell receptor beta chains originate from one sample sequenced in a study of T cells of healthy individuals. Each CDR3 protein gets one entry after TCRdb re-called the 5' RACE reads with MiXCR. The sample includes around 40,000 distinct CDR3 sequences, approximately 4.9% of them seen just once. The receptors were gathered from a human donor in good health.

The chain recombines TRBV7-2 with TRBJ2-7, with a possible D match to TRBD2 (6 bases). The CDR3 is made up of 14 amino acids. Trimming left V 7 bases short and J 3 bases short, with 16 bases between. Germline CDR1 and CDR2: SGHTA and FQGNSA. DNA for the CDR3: TGTGCCAGCACCGAAGTCGGGGGAGGCTACGAGCAGTACTTC. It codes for CASTEVGGGYEQYF.

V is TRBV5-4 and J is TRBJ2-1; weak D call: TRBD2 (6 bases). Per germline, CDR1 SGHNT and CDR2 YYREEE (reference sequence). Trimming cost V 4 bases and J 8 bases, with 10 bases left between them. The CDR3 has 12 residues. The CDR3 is CASSPGTYEQFF. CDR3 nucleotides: TGTGCCAGCAGCCCTGGGACTTATGAGCAGTTCTTC.

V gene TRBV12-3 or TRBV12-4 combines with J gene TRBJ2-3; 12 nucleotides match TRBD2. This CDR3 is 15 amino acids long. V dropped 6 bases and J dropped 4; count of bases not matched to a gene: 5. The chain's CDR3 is CASRTSGSWADTQYF. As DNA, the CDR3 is TGTGCCAGCAGGACTAGCGGGAGTTGGGCAGATACGCAGTATTTT.

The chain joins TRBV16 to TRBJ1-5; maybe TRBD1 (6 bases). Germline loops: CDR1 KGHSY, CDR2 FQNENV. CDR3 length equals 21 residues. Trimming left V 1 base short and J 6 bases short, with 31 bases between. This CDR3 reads CASSQWVTQGRPREIGQPQHF. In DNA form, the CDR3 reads TGTGCCAGCAGCCAATGGGTCACGCAGGGGCGCCCTAGAGAAATAGGTCAGCCCCAGCATTTT.